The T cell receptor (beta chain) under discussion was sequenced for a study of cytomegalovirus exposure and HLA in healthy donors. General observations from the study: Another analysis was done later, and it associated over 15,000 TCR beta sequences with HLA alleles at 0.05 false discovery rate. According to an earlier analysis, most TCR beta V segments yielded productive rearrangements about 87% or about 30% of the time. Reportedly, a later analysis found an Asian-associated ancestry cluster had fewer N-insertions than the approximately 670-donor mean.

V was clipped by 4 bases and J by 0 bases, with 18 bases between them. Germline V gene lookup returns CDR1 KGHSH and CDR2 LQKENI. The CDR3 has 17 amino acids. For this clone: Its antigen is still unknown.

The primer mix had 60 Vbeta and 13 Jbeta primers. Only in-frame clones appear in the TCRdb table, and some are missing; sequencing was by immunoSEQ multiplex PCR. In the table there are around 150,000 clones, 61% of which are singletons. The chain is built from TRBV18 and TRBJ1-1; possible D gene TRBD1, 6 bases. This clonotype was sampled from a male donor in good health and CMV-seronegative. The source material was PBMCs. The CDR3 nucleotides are TGTGCCAGCTCACGAAGTGGACAGTATGACATGAACACTGAAGCTTTCTTT. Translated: CASSRSGQYDMNTEAFF. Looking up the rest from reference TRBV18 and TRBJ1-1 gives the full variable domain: NAGVMQNPRHLVRRRGQEARLRCSPMKGHSHVYWYRQLPEEGLKFMVYLQKENIIDESGMPKERFSAEFPKEGPSILRIQQVVRGDSAAYFCASSRSGQYDMNTEAFFGQGTRLTVV.